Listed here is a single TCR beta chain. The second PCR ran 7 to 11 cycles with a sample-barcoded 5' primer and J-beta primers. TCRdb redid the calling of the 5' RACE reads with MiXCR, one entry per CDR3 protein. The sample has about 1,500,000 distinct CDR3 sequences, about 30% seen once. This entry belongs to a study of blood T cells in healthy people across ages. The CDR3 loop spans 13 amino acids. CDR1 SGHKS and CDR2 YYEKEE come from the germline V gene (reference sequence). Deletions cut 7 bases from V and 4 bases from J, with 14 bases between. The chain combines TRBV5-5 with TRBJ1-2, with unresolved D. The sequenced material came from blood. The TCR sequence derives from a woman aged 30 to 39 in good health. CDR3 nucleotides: TGTGCCAGCGGCGCAAGCGCGGTCTATGGCTACACCTTC. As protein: CASGASAVYGYTF. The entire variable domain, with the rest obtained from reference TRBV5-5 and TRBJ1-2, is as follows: DAGVTQSPTHLIKTRGQQVTLRCSPISGHKSVSWYQQVLGQGPQFIFQYYEKEERGRGNFPDRFSARQFPNYSSELNVNALLLGDSALYLCASGASAVYGYTFGSGTRLTVV.